Below are 14 T cell receptor beta chains sequenced from a single sample in a study of OX40 agonist ivuxolimab in advanced cancers. Method: immunoSEQ multiplex PCR; TCRdb's copy keeps in-frame clones and lacks some. Of tens of thousands of clones in the sample, more than 85% were seen once. The sample was CD4+ or CD8+ T cells sorted from blood, taken in a trial of the OX40 agonist ivuxolimab. The receptors stem from an adult with an advanced solid tumor such as melanoma, head and neck, liver or kidney cancer.

The V gene is TRBV6-1, the J gene TRBJ2-3; possibly TRBD2 for D (5 bases). Per germline, CDR1 MNHNS and CDR2 SASEGT. This CDR3 region has 15 residues. The V gene lost 2 bases and the J gene lost 0 bases, with 9 bases spanning the gap. CDR3 amino acids: CASSEYVASTDTQYF. In DNA, the CDR3 is TGTGCCAGCAGTGAATACGTAGCGAGCACAGATACGCAGTATTTT.

V and J are TRBV12-2 and TRBJ1-4. TRBV12-2 is marked as a pseudogene. This CDR3 is built from 16 residues. CDR3 DNA: TGTGCAAGTCGCCAAGAAGGACGGGACCCTGGAGAAAAACTGTTTTTT. Its translation: CASRQEGRDPGEKLFF.

A single count supports this clone. V is TRBV27 and J is TRBJ2-7, with 8 bases aligning to TRBD1. V shed 5 bases and J 12 bases; nucleotides not matched to a gene: 18. The CDR3 has 15 amino acids. The germline V gene has CDR1 MNHEY and CDR2 SMNVEV (reference sequence). The CDR3, as DNA: TGTGCCAGCAGTACCCTGTGGACAGGGACGGGCAGGGTGTACTTC. Its protein is CASSTLWTGTGRVYF.

J is TRBJ2-2 and V is TRBV27, with D possibly TRBD2 on 6 matching bases. This CDR3 comprises 12 residues. Between the trimmed V and J ends, which lost 9 bases and 3 bases, there was a span of 8 bases. Looked up from germline, CDR1 is MNHEY and CDR2 is SMNVEV (reference sequence). This CDR3 is CASWRDTGELFF. Written as DNA, the CDR3 is TGTGCCAGTTGGAGGGACACCGGGGAGCTGTTTTTT.

CDR3 sequence (DNA): TGTGCCAGCAGCTCATCAACACAGGGGGCGATCAATCAGCCCCAGCATTTT. Its translation is CASSSSTQGAINQPQHF. The chain recombines TRBV7-8 with TRBJ1-5; 9 bases align to TRBD1. This CDR3 has 17 amino acids. CDR1 and CDR2 (germline): SGHVS, FQNEAQ. V gave up 4 bases and J gave up 3 bases; unmatched junction bases: 10.

V usage is TRBV25-1 and J usage is TRBJ1-2; 7 bases are shared with TRBD1. The V gene's germline CDR1 is MGHDK and CDR2 SYGVNS. This CDR3 region has 12 residues. Trimming removed 6 bases from V and 8 bases from J; junction bases left unmatched: 6. The CDR3 DNA follows: TGTGCCAGCAGAACAGGGGCCGGAGGCTACACCTTC. This codes for CASRTGAGGYTF.

The chain carries TRBV4-1 and TRBJ2-5; 12 positions agree with TRBD2. J was trimmed by 1 base and V by 4 bases; bases with no gene match: 4. The CDR3 covers 16 residues. Germline CDR1 and CDR2: MGHRA and YSYEKL. The CDR3 coding sequence is TGCGCCAGCAGCCCCCTAGCGGGGGGGGTCCAAGAGACCCAGTACTTC. This gives the protein CASSPLAGGVQETQYF.

CDR3 loop: CASGPDGSNQPQHF. CDR3 coding DNA: TGTGCTAGTGGTCCGGACGGTAGCAATCAGCCCCAGCATTTT. The V call is TRBV12-5, the J call TRBJ1-5; D unclear. The germline gives CDR1 LGHNT, CDR2 FRNRAP. The CDR3 spans 14 residues. Deletions cut 5 bases from V and 0 bases from J, with 8 bases between.

The rearrangement joins TRBV6-1 to TRBJ2-7; 7 bases are shared with TRBD2. This CDR3 has 16 amino acids. The V gene end was trimmed by 1 base and the J gene end by 2 bases; junction bases not matched to a gene: 8. CDR1 and CDR2 from the germline V gene are MNHNS and SASEGT. This CDR3 reads CASSEGEGRPPYEQYF. The CDR3 region has the DNA TGTGCCAGCAGTGAAGGGGAGGGACGACCCCCCTACGAGCAGTACTTC.

This clone has more than one count but fewer than ten. The J gene is TRBJ1-6, the V gene TRBV10-2; D might be TRBD1 (5 bases). Between the trimmed V and J ends, which lost 7 bases and 7 bases, there was a span of 11 bases. The V gene's germline CDR1 is WSHSY and CDR2 SAAADI. This CDR3 region has 13 residues. This chain's CDR3 is CASKDSSNSPLHF. For the CDR3, the DNA is TGCGCCAGCAAAGACAGCTCCAATTCACCCCTCCACTTT.

This chain joins TRBV5-4 and TRBJ2-2; D possibly corresponds to TRBD2 (7 bases). The ends were cut back, 0 bases at V and 6 bases at J, with 12 bases in the middle. CDR3 size: 15 residues. CDR1 is SGHNT and CDR2 is YYREEE in the germline V gene (reference sequence). The CDR3 DNA follows: TGTGCCAGCAGCTTGGAGAAGGGGGGGGCCGGGGAGCTGTTTTTT. Protein sequence: CASSLEKGGAGELFF.

The chain carries TRBV13 and TRBJ1-1; no definite D call. The CDR3 consists of 14 residues. From germline, CDR1 is PRHDT and CDR2 FYEKMQ (reference sequence). Trimming took 1 base from V and 0 from J, leaving 6 bases between them. CDR3 residues: CASSLEAVNTEAFF. The CDR3 bases are TGTGCCAGCAGCTTAGAGGCGGTGAACACTGAAGCTTTCTTT.

This clone was detected only a few times. Other DNA sequences in the same sample also yield this CDR3. The gene calls are TRBV2 and TRBJ1-5; the D is unclear. Germline CDR1 is SNHLY and CDR2 is FYNNEI. The CDR3 totals 13 residues. The ends were cut back, 6 bases at V and 0 bases at J, with 6 bases in the middle. The CDR3 spells CASSSYSNQPQHF. The CDR3 coding sequence is TGTGCCAGCAGCTCTTATAGCAATCAGCCCCAGCATTTT.

The V gene is TRBV5-1, the J gene TRBJ1-1; unclear D gene. Germline loops: CDR1 SGHRS, CDR2 YFSETQ. V lost 3 bases, J lost 8 bases, and 11 bases lay in between. This CDR3 spans 12 amino acids. In DNA, the CDR3 is TGCGCCAGCAGCTCCCCCCAGGACGAAGCTTTCTTT. The encoded protein is CASSSPQDEAFF.